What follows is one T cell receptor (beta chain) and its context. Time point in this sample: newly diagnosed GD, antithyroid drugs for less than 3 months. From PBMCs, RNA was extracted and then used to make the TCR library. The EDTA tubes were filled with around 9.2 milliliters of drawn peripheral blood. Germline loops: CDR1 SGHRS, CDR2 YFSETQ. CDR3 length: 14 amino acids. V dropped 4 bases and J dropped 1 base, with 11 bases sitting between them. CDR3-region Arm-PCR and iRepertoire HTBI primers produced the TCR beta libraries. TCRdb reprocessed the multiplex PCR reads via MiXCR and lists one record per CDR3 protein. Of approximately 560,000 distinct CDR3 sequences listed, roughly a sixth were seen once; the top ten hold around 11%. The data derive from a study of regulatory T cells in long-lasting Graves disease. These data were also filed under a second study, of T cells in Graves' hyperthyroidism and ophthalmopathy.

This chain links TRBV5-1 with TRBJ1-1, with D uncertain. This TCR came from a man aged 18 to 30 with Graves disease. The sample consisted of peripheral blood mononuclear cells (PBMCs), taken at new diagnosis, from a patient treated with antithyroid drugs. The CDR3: CASSPAFGNTEAFF. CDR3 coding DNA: TGCGCCAGCAGCCCGGCGTTTGGGAACACTGAAGCTTTCTTT.